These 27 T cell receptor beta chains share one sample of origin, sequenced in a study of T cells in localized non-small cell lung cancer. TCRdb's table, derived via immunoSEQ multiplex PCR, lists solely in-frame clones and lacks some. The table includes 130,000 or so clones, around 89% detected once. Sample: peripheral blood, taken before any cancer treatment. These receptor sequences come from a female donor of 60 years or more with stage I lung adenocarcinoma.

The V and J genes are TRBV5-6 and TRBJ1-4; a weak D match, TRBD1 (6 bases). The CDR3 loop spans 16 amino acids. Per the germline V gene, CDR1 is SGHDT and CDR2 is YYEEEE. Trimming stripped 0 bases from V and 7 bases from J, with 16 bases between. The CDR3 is CASSLVAGEGIEKLFF. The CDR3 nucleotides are TGTGCCAGCAGCTTGGTGGCAGGGGAGGGGATTGAAAAACTGTTTTTT.

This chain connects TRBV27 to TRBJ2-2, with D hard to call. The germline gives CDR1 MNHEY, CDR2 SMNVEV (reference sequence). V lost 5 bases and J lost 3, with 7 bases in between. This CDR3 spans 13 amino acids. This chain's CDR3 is CASSPFYTGELFF. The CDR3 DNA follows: TGTGCCAGCAGTCCTTTCTACACCGGGGAGCTGTTTTTT.

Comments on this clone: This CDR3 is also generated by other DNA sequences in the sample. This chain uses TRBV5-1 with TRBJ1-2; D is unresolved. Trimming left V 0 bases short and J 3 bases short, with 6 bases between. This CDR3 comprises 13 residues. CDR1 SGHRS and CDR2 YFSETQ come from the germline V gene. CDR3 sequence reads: CASSLEGHYGYTF. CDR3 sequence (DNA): TGCGCCAGCAGCTTGGAAGGGCACTATGGCTACACCTTC.

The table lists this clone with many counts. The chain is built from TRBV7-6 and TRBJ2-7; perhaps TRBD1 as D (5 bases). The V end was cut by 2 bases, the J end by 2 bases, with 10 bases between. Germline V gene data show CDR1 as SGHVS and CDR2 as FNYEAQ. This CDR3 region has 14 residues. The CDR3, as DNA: TGTGCCAGCAGCTTATGGGCAGGGCCCTACGAGCAGTACTTC. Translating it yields CASSLWAGPYEQYF. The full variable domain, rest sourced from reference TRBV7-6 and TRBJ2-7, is GAGVSQSPRYKVTKRGQDVALRCDPISGHVSLYWYRQALGQGPEFLTYFNYEAQQDKSGLPNDRFSAERPEGSISTLTIQRTEQRDSAMYRCASSLWAGPYEQYFGPGTRLTVT.

CDR3 sequence reads: CASSISGPDSYGYTF. In DNA form, the CDR3 reads TGTGCCAGTAGTATTAGCGGTCCGGACAGCTATGGCTACACCTTC. The chain carries TRBV19 and TRBJ1-2, with D possibly matching TRBD1 (6 bases). Germline CDR1 is LNHDA and CDR2 is SQIVND (reference sequence). The CDR3 sequence is 15 residues long. Trimming removed 3 bases from V and 4 bases from J, with 15 bases in between.

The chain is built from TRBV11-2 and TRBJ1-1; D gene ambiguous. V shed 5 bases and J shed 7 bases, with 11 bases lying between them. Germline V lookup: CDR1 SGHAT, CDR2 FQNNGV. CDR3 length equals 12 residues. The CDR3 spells CASSTPTGEAFF. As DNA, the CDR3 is TGTGCCAGCAGCACCCCGACGGGTGAAGCTTTCTTT.

CDR3 protein: CASSIFWREGRVTGELFF. As DNA, the CDR3 is TGTGCCAGTAGTATTTTTTGGCGGGAGGGCCGCGTCACCGGGGAGCTGTTTTTT. The chain carries TRBV19 and TRBJ2-2; 9 nucleotides agree with TRBD2. This CDR3 has 18 amino acids. Germline V gene data show CDR1 as LNHDA and CDR2 as SQIVND (reference sequence). J was trimmed by 4 bases and V by 3 bases; bases with no gene match: 12.

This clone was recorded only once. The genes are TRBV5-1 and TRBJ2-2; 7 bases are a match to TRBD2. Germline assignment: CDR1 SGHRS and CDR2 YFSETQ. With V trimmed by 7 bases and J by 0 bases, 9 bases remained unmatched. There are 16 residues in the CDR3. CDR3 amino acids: CASGWASGPNTGELFF. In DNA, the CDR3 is TGCGCCAGCGGGTGGGCTAGCGGACCGAACACCGGGGAGCTGTTTTTT.

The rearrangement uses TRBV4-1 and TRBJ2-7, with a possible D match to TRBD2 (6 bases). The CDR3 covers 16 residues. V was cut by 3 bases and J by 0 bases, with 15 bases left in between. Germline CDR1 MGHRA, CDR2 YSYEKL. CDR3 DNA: TGCGCCAGCAGCCAGGCCCCTGGCGGGAACTCCTACGAGCAGTACTTC. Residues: CASSQAPGGNSYEQYF.

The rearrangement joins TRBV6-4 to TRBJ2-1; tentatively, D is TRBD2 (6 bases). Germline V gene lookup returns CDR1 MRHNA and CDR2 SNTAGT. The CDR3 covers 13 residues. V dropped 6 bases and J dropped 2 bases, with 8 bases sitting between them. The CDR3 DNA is TGTGCCAGCAGCACTAGCACCTACAATGAGCAGTTCTTC. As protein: CASSTSTYNEQFF.

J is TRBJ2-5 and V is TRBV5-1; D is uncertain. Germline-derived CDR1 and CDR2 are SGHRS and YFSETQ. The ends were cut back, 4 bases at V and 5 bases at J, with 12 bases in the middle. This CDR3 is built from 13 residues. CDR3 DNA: TGCGCCAGCAGCCCGGGCTATCGCGAGACCCAGTACTTC. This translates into CASSPGYRETQYF.

CDR3 nucleotide sequence: TGCGCCAGCAGCTTGGAAGGGACAGGGGGCACTGAAGCTTTCTTT. This gives the protein CASSLEGTGGTEAFF. This chain joins TRBV5-1 and TRBJ1-1; 11 bases line up with TRBD1. The CDR3 is 15 amino acids. Germline V gives CDR1 SGHRS, CDR2 YFSETQ. Trimming took 0 bases from V and 4 from J; bases not matched to a gene: 2.

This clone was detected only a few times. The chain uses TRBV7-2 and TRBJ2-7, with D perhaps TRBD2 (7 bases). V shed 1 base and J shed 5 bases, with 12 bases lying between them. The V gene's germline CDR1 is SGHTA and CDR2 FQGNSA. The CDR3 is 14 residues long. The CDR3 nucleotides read TGTGCCAGCAGCTTAGAGGGCGGGGGCCACGAGCAGTACTTC. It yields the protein CASSLEGGGHEQYF.

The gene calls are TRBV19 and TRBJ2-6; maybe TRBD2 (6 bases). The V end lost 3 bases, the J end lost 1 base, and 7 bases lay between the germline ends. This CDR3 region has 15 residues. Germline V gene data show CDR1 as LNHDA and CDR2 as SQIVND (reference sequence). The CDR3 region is CASSMGRSGANVLTF. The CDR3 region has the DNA TGTGCCAGTAGTATGGGGAGGTCTGGGGCCAACGTCCTGACTTTC.

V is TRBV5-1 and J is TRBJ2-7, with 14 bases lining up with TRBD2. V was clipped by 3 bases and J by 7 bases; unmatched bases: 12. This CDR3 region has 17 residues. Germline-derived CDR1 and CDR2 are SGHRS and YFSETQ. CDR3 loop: CASSSGLAGEYSIEQYF. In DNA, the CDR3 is TGCGCCAGCAGCTCGGGACTAGCGGGAGAATATAGTATTGAGCAGTACTTC.

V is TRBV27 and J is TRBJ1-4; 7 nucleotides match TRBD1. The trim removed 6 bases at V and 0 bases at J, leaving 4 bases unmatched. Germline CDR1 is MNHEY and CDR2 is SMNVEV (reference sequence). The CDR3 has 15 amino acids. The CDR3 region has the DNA TGTGCCAGCAGGTCAGGGGGGGCAACTAATGAAAAACTGTTTTTT. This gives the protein CASRSGGATNEKLFF.

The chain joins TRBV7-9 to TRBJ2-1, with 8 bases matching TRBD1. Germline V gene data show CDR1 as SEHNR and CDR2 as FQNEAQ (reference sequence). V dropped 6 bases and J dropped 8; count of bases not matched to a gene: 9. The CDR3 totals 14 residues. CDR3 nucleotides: TGTGCCAGCAGAACCCGGGACAGGATCGATGAGCAGTTCTTC. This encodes CASRTRDRIDEQFF.

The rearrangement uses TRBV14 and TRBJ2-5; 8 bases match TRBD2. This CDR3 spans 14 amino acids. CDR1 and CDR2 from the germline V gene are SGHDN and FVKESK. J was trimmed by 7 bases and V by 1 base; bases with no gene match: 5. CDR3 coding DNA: TGTGCCAGCAGCCAAGTGGGACTAGAAGTGACCCAGTACTTC. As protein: CASSQVGLEVTQYF.

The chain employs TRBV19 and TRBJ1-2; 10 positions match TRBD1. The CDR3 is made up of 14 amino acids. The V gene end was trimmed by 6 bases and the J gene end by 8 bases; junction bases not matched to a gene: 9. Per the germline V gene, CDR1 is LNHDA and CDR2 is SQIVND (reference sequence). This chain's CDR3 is CASSPGTGVVGYTF. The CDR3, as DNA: TGTGCCAGTAGCCCCGGGACAGGGGTTGTGGGCTACACCTTC.

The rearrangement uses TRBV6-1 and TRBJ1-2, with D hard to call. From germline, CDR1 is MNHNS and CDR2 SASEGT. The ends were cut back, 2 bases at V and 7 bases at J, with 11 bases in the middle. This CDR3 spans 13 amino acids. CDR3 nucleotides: TGTGCCAGCAGTGAACTGGCAGAGGGTGGCTACACCTTC. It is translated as CASSELAEGGYTF.

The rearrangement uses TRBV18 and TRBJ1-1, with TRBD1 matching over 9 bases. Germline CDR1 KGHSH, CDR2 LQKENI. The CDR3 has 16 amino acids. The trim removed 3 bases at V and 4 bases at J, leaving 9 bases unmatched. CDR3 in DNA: TGTGCCAGCTCACCGATCGTGGACAGGGGAATCACTGAAGCTTTCTTT. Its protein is CASSPIVDRGITEAFF.

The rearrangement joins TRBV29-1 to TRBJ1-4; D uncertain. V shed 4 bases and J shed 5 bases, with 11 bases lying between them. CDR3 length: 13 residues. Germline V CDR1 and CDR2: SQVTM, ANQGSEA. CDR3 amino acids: CSVVLQFNEKLFF. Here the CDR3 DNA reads TGCAGCGTTGTTCTACAGTTCAATGAAAAACTGTTTTTT.

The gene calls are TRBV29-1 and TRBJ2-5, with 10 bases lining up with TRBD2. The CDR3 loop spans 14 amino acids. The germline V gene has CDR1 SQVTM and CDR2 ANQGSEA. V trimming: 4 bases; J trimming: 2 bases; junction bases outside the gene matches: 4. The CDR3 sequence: CSVASGRAQETQYF. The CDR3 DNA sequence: TGCAGCGTTGCAAGCGGGAGGGCTCAAGAGACCCAGTACTTC.

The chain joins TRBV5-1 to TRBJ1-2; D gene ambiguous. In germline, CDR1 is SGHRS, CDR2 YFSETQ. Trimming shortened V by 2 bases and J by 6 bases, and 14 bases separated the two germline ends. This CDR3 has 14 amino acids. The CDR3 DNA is TGCGCCAGCAGCTTCCTCGGAGGGATCGATGGCTACACCTTC. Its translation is CASSFLGGIDGYTF.

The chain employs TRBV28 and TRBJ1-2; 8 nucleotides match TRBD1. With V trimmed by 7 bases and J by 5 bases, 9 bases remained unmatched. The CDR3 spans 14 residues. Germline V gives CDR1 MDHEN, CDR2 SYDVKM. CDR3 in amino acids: CASTKGGQAYGYTF. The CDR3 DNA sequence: TGTGCCAGCACCAAGGGGGGACAGGCGTATGGCTACACCTTC.

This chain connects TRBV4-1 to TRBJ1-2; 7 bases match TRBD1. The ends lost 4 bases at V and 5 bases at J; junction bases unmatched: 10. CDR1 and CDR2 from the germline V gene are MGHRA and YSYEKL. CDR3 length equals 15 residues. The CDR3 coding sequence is TGCGCCAGCAGCCGAGTGGCCGGGACAGAGTATGGCTACACCTTC. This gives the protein CASSRVAGTEYGYTF.

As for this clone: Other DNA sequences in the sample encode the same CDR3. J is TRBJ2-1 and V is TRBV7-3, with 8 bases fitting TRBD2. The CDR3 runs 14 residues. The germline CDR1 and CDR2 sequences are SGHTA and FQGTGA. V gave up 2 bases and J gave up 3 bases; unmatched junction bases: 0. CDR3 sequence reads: CASSLAGGYNEQFF. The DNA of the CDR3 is TGTGCCAGCAGCTTAGCGGGAGGCTACAATGAGCAGTTCTTC.